The next 15 T cell receptor beta chains were all read from a single sample in a study of T cell clones after liver transplantation. Assay: immunoSEQ multiplex PCR; the TCRdb copy retains only in-frame clones and omits some. Altogether about 78,000 clones are present, 80% being singletons, with the ten largest covering roughly 0.6%. Here the sequenced sample was CD4+ T cells from blood, taken before liver transplant. All receptors derive from a human donor who received a liver transplant.

This clone was seen a few times. This chain joins TRBV14 and TRBJ2-1; TRBD2 might be the D (5 bases). Per the germline V gene, CDR1 is SGHDN and CDR2 is FVKESK. V was pared by 0 bases and J by 6 bases, with 6 bases between. The CDR3 has 13 residues. This CDR3 is CASSQELVNEQFF. The CDR3 coding sequence is TGTGCCAGCAGCCAAGAACTAGTCAATGAGCAGTTCTTC.

This sequence joins TRBV5-4 and TRBJ2-2; D not certain. V shed 0 bases and J shed 1 base, with 10 bases lying between them. The CDR3 covers 16 residues. Germline lookup yields CDR1 SGHNT and CDR2 YYREEE (reference sequence). CDR3 DNA sequence: TGTGCCAGCAGCTTGGAATCAGCTGGGAACACCGGGGAGCTGTTTTTT. Translated, it gives CASSLESAGNTGELFF.

The chain couples TRBV7-9 to TRBJ2-7, with D perhaps matching TRBD1 or TRBD2 (5 bases each). V was shortened by 6 bases and J by 4 bases, with 22 bases between the two germline ends. This CDR3 comprises 16 residues. Germline V lookup: CDR1 SEHNR, CDR2 FQNEAQ (reference sequence). CDR3 coding DNA: TGTGCCAGCAGTTCCGGGACCAGGGTTCGGATTTACGAGCAGTACTTC. Amino acids: CASSSGTRVRIYEQYF. Full variable domain (outside the CDR3, taken from reference TRBV7-9 and TRBJ2-7): DTGVSQNPRHKITKRGQNVTFRCDPISEHNRLYWYRQTLGQGPEFLTYFQNEAQLEKSRLLSDRFSAERPKGSFSTLEIQRTEQGDSAMYLCASSSGTRVRIYEQYFGPGTRLTVT.

This rearrangement joins TRBV6-9 to TRBJ2-7; TRBD2 is a possible D gene (5 bases). The CDR3 spans 14 residues. Trimming took 2 bases from V and 3 from J, leaving 11 bases between them. Germline assignment: CDR1 MNHGY and CDR2 SVAAGI. This CDR3 is CASSYGPGGYEQYF. The CDR3 DNA sequence: TGTGCCAGCAGTTATGGCCCAGGAGGCTACGAGCAGTACTTC.

V and J are TRBV5-1 and TRBJ2-3; no definite D call. This CDR3 is 14 amino acids long. V lost 1 base to trimming and J lost 4 bases, with 10 bases between them. The germline V gene encodes CDR1 SGHRS and CDR2 YFSETQ. CDR3 region: CASSLLPGSDTQYF. As DNA, the CDR3 is TGCGCCAGCAGCTTGCTCCCCGGGTCAGATACGCAGTATTTT.

The chain is built from TRBV15 and TRBJ2-7; D may be TRBD1 (6 bases). The V gene lost 5 bases and the J gene lost 6 bases, with 17 bases spanning the gap. Germline CDR1 is LNHNV and CDR2 is YYDKDF (reference sequence). This CDR3 has 14 amino acids. CDR3 loop: CATSPNRVLFEQYF. The CDR3 bases are TGTGCCACCAGCCCTAACAGGGTACTATTCGAGCAGTACTTC.

V usage is TRBV5-4 and J usage is TRBJ2-1, with D perhaps matching TRBD1 (6 bases). Germline lookup yields CDR1 SGHNT and CDR2 YYREEE (reference sequence). This CDR3 is built from 13 residues. V gave up 2 bases and J gave up 5 bases, with 8 bases separating them. The CDR3 spells CASSFDRNNEQFF. CDR3 sequence (DNA): TGTGCCAGCAGCTTCGACAGGAACAATGAGCAGTTCTTC. Together with reference TRBV5-4 and TRBJ2-1, the CDR3 gives the full variable domain: ETGVTQSPTHLIKTRGQQVTLRCSSQSGHNTVSWYQQALGQGPQFIFQYYREEENGRGNFPPRFSGLQFPNYSSELNVNALELDDSALYLCASSFDRNNEQFFGPGTRLTVL.

J is TRBJ2-7 and V is TRBV7-9; D gene ambiguous. Between the trimmed V and J ends, which lost 8 bases and 0 bases, there was a span of 14 bases. Germline V gene data show CDR1 as SEHNR and CDR2 as FQNEAQ (reference sequence). This CDR3 has 14 amino acids. CDR3 sequence reads: CASGSGTYSYEQYF. As DNA, the CDR3 is TGTGCCAGCGGCTCAGGCACCTACTCCTACGAGCAGTACTTC.

This clone was seen more than once but under ten times. The rearrangement links TRBV28 to TRBJ2-5; possibly TRBD1 or TRBD2 for D (5 bases each). The CDR3 is 13 amino acids. V was trimmed by 7 bases and J by 1 base, leaving 10 bases between them. The germline CDR1 and CDR2 sequences are MDHEN and SYDVKM. In DNA, the CDR3 is TGTGCCAGCAACTTGGGGGTCCAAGAGACCCAGTACTTC. This gives the protein CASNLGVQETQYF.

J is TRBJ2-5 and V is TRBV9; D call uncertain. This CDR3 comprises 14 residues. CDR1 SGDLS and CDR2 YYNGEE come from the germline V gene. V was clipped by 0 bases and J by 0 bases, with 6 bases between them. CDR3 sequence (DNA): TGTGCCAGCAGCGTAGCTCCCCACCAAGAGACCCAGTACTTC. It is translated as CASSVAPHQETQYF.

CDR3 coding DNA: TGTGCCAGCAGCTTACTTGCCCAAGAGACCCAGTACTTC. Amino acids: CASSLLAQETQYF. The rearrangement links TRBV7-2 to TRBJ2-5; D ambiguous. CDR1 and CDR2 from the germline V gene are SGHTA and FQGNSA. Trimming pared 2 bases from V and 1 base from J, leaving 5 bases between. The CDR3 extends over 13 amino acids.

The chain joins TRBV27 to TRBJ2-5; the D gene could be TRBD1 or TRBD2 (5 bases each). Germline V gives CDR1 MNHEY, CDR2 SMNVEV (reference sequence). CDR3 length equals 16 residues. Trimming removed 6 bases at V and 0 bases at J, with 17 bases between. This CDR3 reads CASSTRDPSYQETQYF. The DNA of the CDR3 is TGTGCCAGCAGCACCAGGGACCCATCGTACCAAGAGACCCAGTACTTC.

The V call is TRBV7-2, the J call TRBJ2-6; a possible D gene is TRBD1 (6 bases). Germline V gives CDR1 SGHTA, CDR2 FQGNSA. V was shortened by 4 bases and J by 2 bases, with 12 bases between the two germline ends. The CDR3 consists of 16 residues. The CDR3 here is CASSYSSGAGANVLTF. CDR3 DNA: TGTGCCAGCAGCTACAGCTCAGGGGCTGGGGCCAACGTCCTGACTTTC.

The gene calls are TRBV14 and TRBJ1-1; 8 nucleotides match TRBD1. The CDR3 has 15 residues. With V trimmed by 3 bases and J by 2 bases, 5 bases remained unmatched. Germline-derived CDR1 and CDR2 are SGHDN and FVKESK. The CDR3 sequence: CASSHLTGVNTEAFF. The CDR3 region has the DNA TGTGCCAGCAGCCACCTGACAGGGGTTAACACTGAAGCTTTCTTT.

In this sample, this clone turned up once. Other DNA sequences in the sample encode the same CDR3. This chain links TRBV9 with TRBJ1-3; no clear D gene. CDR3 length: 15 amino acids. The V and J ends lost 0 bases and 0 bases respectively, with 7 bases between them. CDR1 and CDR2 (germline): SGDLS, YYNGEE. CDR3 loop: CASSVATGSGNTIYF. In nucleotides, the CDR3 is TGTGCCAGCAGCGTAGCAACGGGCTCTGGAAACACCATATATTTT. Combining the CDR3 with reference TRBV9 and TRBJ1-3 gives the whole variable domain DSGVTQTPKHLITATGQRVTLRCSPRSGDLSVYWYQQSLDQGLQFLIQYYNGEERAKGNILERFSAQQFPDLHSELNLSSLELGDSALYFCASSVATGSGNTIYFGEGSWLTVV.